This paragraph covers one TCR beta chain sequence. This CDR3 is built from 17 residues. The germline V gene encodes CDR1 SGHTA and CDR2 FQGNSA. Trimming shortened V by 5 bases and J by 6 bases, and 22 bases separated the two germline ends. These data are taken from a study of cytomegalovirus exposure and HLA in healthy donors. The primer mix had 60 Vbeta and 13 Jbeta primers. Profiled with immunoSEQ multiplex PCR; TCRdb holds only in-frame clones, not every one. The sample has over 35,000 clones; about 60% are singletons. V gene TRBV7-2 combines with J gene TRBJ2-2, with D tentatively TRBD1 (6 bases). Sequenced sample: PBMCs. The sequence was collected from a human donor in good health. The CDR3 sequence is CASSQSSGHYIPGELFF. The CDR3 nucleotides read TGTGCCAGCAGCCAGAGCTCGGGACATTATATTCCCGGGGAGCTGTTTTTT.